Each of the 32 T cell receptor beta chains below was sequenced from the same sample in a study of T cell responses to AZD1222 COVID-19 vaccine. TCRdb's copy holds only in-frame clones and misses some; the assay was immunoSEQ multiplex PCR. The repertoire holds approximately 130,000 clones, with approximately 91% as singletons. Here the sequenced sample was peripheral blood, taken 28 days after the second AZD1222 dose. These receptors were taken from an adult who received the AZD1222 COVID-19 vaccine.

DNA of the CDR3: TGTGCCAGTAGTGCGTCCCAGACACCCCTCCACTTT. Translated, it gives CASSASQTPLHF. The rearrangement joins TRBV19 to TRBJ1-6; D unresolved. CDR3 length: 12 amino acids. Germline V gene data show CDR1 as LNHDA and CDR2 as SQIVND (reference sequence). Trimming removed 5 bases at V and 11 bases at J, with 10 bases between.

The rearrangement links TRBV5-1 to TRBJ2-3, with D possibly matching TRBD2 (6 bases). V lost 3 bases to trimming and J lost 0 bases, with 29 bases between them. This CDR3 has 21 residues. Germline V gene lookup returns CDR1 SGHRS and CDR2 YFSETQ. The CDR3 DNA sequence: TGCGCCAGCAGCTCCCCCGGGCGTCCCGTGGGAGGTCGGACTAGCACAGATACGCAGTATTTT. This gives the protein CASSSPGRPVGGRTSTDTQYF.

V and J are TRBV24-1 and TRBJ1-2; D gene uncertain. V was shortened by 4 bases and J by 4 bases, with 12 bases between the two germline ends. The CDR3 sequence is 14 residues long. CDR1 KGHDR and CDR2 SFDVKD come from the germline V gene. The CDR3 spells CATSERAITYGYTF. CDR3 DNA sequence: TGTGCCACCAGTGAAAGGGCGATAACCTATGGCTACACCTTC.

The chain is built from TRBV5-5 and TRBJ1-2; D unclear. Germline CDR1 and CDR2: SGHKS and YYEKEE (reference sequence). The CDR3 is 14 residues long. Trimming left V 0 bases short and J 7 bases short, with 13 bases between. The CDR3 coding sequence is TGTGCCAGCAGCTTGGCCGCGGGGTCTAGTGGCTACACCTTC. Protein product: CASSLAAGSSGYTF.

This chain connects TRBV6-5 to TRBJ2-7; D perhaps matches TRBD1 (5 bases). The CDR3 is 13 residues long. CDR1 and CDR2 (germline): MNHEY, SVGAGI. The germline V and J ends were trimmed by 7 bases and 3 bases, with 13 bases remaining between them. Here the CDR3 DNA reads TGTGCCAGCAATCCAGGGTACAACTACGAGCAGTACTTC. Translated: CASNPGYNYEQYF.

The rearrangement uses TRBV11-2 and TRBJ1-4; perhaps TRBD1 as D (5 bases). The CDR3 runs 14 residues. The germline V and J ends were trimmed by 5 bases and 6 bases, with 13 bases remaining between them. Germline CDR1 reads SGHAT; CDR2 reads FQNNGV. The CDR3 spells CASSRPQEDEKLFF. In nucleotides, the CDR3 is TGTGCCAGCAGCCGACCACAGGAGGATGAAAAACTGTTTTTT.

The gene calls are TRBV30 and TRBJ2-7; 9 bases align to TRBD1. The V segment lost 0 bases and the J segment 4 bases; nucleotides outside the gene matches: 7. Germline V gene data show CDR1 as GTSNPN and CDR2 as SVGIG (reference sequence). The CDR3 covers 15 residues. The DNA for the CDR3 is TGTGCCTGGAGTGTTTCCGGGACAGGGAGTTACGAGCAGTACTTC. Residues: CAWSVSGTGSYEQYF.

The chain links TRBV2 to TRBJ1-2; 8 nucleotides match TRBD1. J gave up 8 bases and V 6 bases, and 14 bases lay outside the gene matches. The CDR3 consists of 15 residues. Germline-derived CDR1 and CDR2 are SNHLY and FYNNEI. The CDR3 bases are TGTGCCAGCAGGAGGGCTCCCCAGGGGGCGGGAGGCTACACCTTC. It codes for CASRRAPQGAGGYTF.

This clone came up a few times. The chain joins TRBV21-1 to TRBJ1-6; TRBD1, the table's D call, lacks a check against the DNA. TRBV21-1 corresponds to a pseudogene. This CDR3 region has 18 residues. The CDR3 sequence is CASSKTMTGLVRNSPLHF. As DNA, the CDR3 is TGTGCCAGCAGCAAAACGATGACAGGGTTAGTTCGGAATTCACCCCTCCACTTT.

The chain recombines TRBV28 with TRBJ1-4; 7 bases line up with TRBD1. This CDR3 has 16 amino acids. The V gene end was trimmed by 3 bases and the J gene end by 8 bases; junction bases not matched to a gene: 12. Germline CDR1 MDHEN, CDR2 SYDVKM. The CDR3 nucleotides are TGTGCCAGCAGTTTCATACCAGGGGGGAGGGTCGAAAAACTGTTTTTT. Encoded protein: CASSFIPGGRVEKLFF.

This clone occurred once. The chain uses TRBV6-5 and TRBJ2-1; D unclear. The CDR3 sequence is 13 residues long. V lost 5 bases, J lost 7 bases, and 12 bases lay in between. CDR1 and CDR2 from the germline V gene are MNHEY and SVGAGI. CDR3 sequence: CASSTQVGNEQFF. In DNA form, the CDR3 reads TGTGCCAGCAGTACCCAGGTGGGAAATGAGCAGTTCTTC.

This chain joins TRBV3-1 (or the pseudogene TRBV3-2) and TRBJ2-5; D unclear. This CDR3 has 15 amino acids. V lost 1 base, J lost 3 bases, and 12 bases lay in between. Per germline, CDR1 LGHDT and CDR2 YNNKEL (reference sequence). CDR3 DNA sequence: TGTGCCAGCAGCCAAGTCCCCACAACTAAAGAGACCCAGTACTTC. Translated, it gives CASSQVPTTKETQYF.

This clone was observed a few times. The chain uses TRBV5-1 and TRBJ1-4, with D possibly TRBD1 on 6 matching bases. Per the germline V gene, CDR1 is SGHRS and CDR2 is YFSETQ. CDR3 length: 13 residues. V lost 4 bases to trimming and J lost 5 bases, with 9 bases between them. The CDR3: CASSGGANEKLFF. In nucleotides, the CDR3 is TGCGCCAGCAGCGGGGGGGCGAATGAAAAACTGTTTTTT.

This clone has a handful of counts. V is TRBV28 and J is TRBJ1-5; TRBD1 agrees at 7 bases. Germline V gene sequence: CDR1 MDHEN, CDR2 SYDVKM. V lost 5 bases and J lost 4; bases outside the gene matches: 5. The CDR3 contains 14 residues. The CDR3 protein is CASSGTEHNQPQHF. For the CDR3, the DNA is TGTGCCAGCAGTGGGACAGAGCATAATCAGCCCCAGCATTTT.

This sequence joins TRBV24-1 and TRBJ2-1; 16 bases match TRBD2. The V gene's germline CDR1 is KGHDR and CDR2 SFDVKD. The CDR3 is 15 residues long. Unmatched junction bases numbered 8, after V lost 11 bases and J lost 8 bases. CDR3 in amino acids: CAIGPGLAGGDEQFF. The CDR3 DNA sequence: TGTGCCATCGGACCGGGACTAGCGGGAGGGGATGAGCAGTTCTTC.

The V gene is TRBV6-2 or TRBV6-3, the J gene TRBJ1-5; maybe TRBD1 (5 bases). Germline values: CDR1 MNHEY, CDR2 SVGEGT. The CDR3 length is 17 residues. V lost 2 bases, J lost 0 bases, and 14 bases lay in between. CDR3 in DNA: TGTGCCAGCAGTTACGCCAATGGGGCGAGTAGCAATCAGCCCCAGCATTTT. This gives the protein CASSYANGASSNQPQHF.

The chain couples TRBV19 to TRBJ1-6; possible D gene TRBD1, 6 bases. CDR1 and CDR2 (germline): LNHDA, SQIVND (reference sequence). The CDR3 consists of 14 residues. Trimming pared 5 bases from V and 10 bases from J, leaving 15 bases between. This chain's CDR3 is CASSGGHLKSPLHF. The CDR3, as DNA: TGTGCCAGTAGTGGGGGACACCTCAAATCACCCCTCCACTTT.

The chain couples TRBV18 to TRBJ1-4; D may be TRBD1 (5 bases). CDR1 is KGHSH and CDR2 is LQKENI in the germline V gene. Trimming stripped 3 bases from V and 7 bases from J, with 12 bases between. The CDR3 runs 14 residues. Written as DNA, the CDR3 is TGTGCCAGCTCACCTGGCAGGGCGGGTGAAAAACTGTTTTTT. Protein product: CASSPGRAGEKLFF.

V is TRBV28 and J is TRBJ2-1; 10 positions match TRBD1. Germline V gene sequence: CDR1 MDHEN, CDR2 SYDVKM. V gave up 5 bases and J gave up 7 bases; unmatched junction bases: 5. The CDR3 is 14 amino acids. The CDR3 nucleotides read TGTGCCAGCAGTGCGACGGACAGGGGGAATGAGCAGTTCTTC. It yields the protein CASSATDRGNEQFF.

This chain links TRBV5-1 with TRBJ2-1; TRBD2 matches 7 bases. V dropped 4 bases and J dropped 6; count of bases not matched to a gene: 7. The CDR3 spans 14 residues. Germline values: CDR1 SGHRS, CDR2 YFSETQ. The DNA for the CDR3 is TGCGCCAGCAGCCTGGGAGGGACTCTCAATGAGCAGTTCTTC. Translating gives CASSLGGTLNEQFF.

The chain combines TRBV11-2 with TRBJ1-2; D might be TRBD1 (5 bases). V was trimmed by 1 base and J by 4 bases, leaving 10 bases between them. Germline CDR1 SGHAT, CDR2 FQNNGV. CDR3 length: 14 residues. In DNA form, the CDR3 reads TGTGCCAGCAGCTTAGCCCAGGGTAGCTATGGCTACACCTTC. Translated: CASSLAQGSYGYTF.

The chain has TRBV11-3 and TRBJ2-1; weak D call: TRBD1 (5 bases). The CDR3 has 14 amino acids. Per the germline V gene, CDR1 is SGHNT and CDR2 is YENEEA. Trimming pared 1 base from V and 5 bases from J, leaving 9 bases between. The CDR3 coding sequence is TGTGCCAGCAGCTTAGGACAGAGACACAATGAGCAGTTCTTC. Its translation: CASSLGQRHNEQFF.

This chain joins TRBV20-1 and TRBJ1-2, with a possible D match to TRBD1 (6 bases). This CDR3 spans 11 amino acids. Germline CDR1 is DFQATT and CDR2 is SNEGSKA (reference sequence). The CDR3, as DNA: TGCCTCACCCAGGGGAACTATGGCTACACCTTC. Translating it yields CLTQGNYGYTF.

The chain couples TRBV24-1 to TRBJ1-5, with D uncertain. CDR1 is KGHDR and CDR2 is SFDVKD in the germline V gene. CDR3 size: 12 residues. V was shortened by 1 base and J by 6 bases, with 3 bases between the two germline ends. This chain's CDR3 is CATSDFGQPQHF. In DNA, the CDR3 is TGTGCCACCAGTGATTTTGGTCAGCCCCAGCATTTT.

This clone is a singleton in its sample. The chain carries TRBV5-1 and TRBJ2-6; D is uncertain. The germline V and J ends were trimmed by 7 bases and 0 bases, with 5 bases remaining between them. This CDR3 comprises 13 residues. Germline values: CDR1 SGHRS, CDR2 YFSETQ. CDR3 sequence: CASGSSGANVLTF. The CDR3 nucleotides are TGCGCCAGCGGTAGCTCTGGGGCCAACGTCCTGACTTTC. The complete variable domain, with remaining parts taken from reference TRBV5-1 and TRBJ2-6, reads KAGVTQTPRYLIKTRGQQVTLSCSPISGHRSVSWYQQTPGQGLQFLFEYFSETQRNKGNFPGRFSGRQFSNSRSEMNVSTLELGDSALYLCASGSSGANVLTFGAGSRLTVL.

The CDR3 coding sequence is TGTGCCATCAGGGGGACAGGGGACTACGAGCAGTACTTC. Its translation is CAIRGTGDYEQYF. This chain connects TRBV10-3 to TRBJ2-7; 10 bases map to TRBD1. V was clipped by 6 bases and J by 3 bases; unmatched bases: 2. This CDR3 region has 13 residues. Germline V gene lookup returns CDR1 ENHRY and CDR2 SYGVKD.

This chain joins TRBV14 and TRBJ1-1; no firm D call. Germline loops: CDR1 SGHDN, CDR2 FVKESK. Trimming shortened V by 1 base and J by 0 bases, and 3 bases separated the two germline ends. This CDR3 has 13 amino acids. The CDR3 sequence is CASSQALNTEAFF. The CDR3 DNA reads TGTGCCAGCAGCCAAGCCCTGAACACTGAAGCTTTCTTT.

This chain joins TRBV6-5 and TRBJ1-1, with no clear D. Germline CDR1 is MNHEY and CDR2 is SVGAGI. V lost 7 bases and J lost 1, with 10 bases in between. The CDR3 has 13 amino acids. CDR3 DNA: TGTGCCAGCAACAAAAACGGGAACACTGAAGCTTTCTTT. Protein sequence: CASNKNGNTEAFF.

CDR3 coding DNA: TGTGCCAGCAGCCCCCAGGGGGCCACCTATGGCTACACCTTC. Translated, it gives CASSPQGATYGYTF. The rearrangement links TRBV6-5 to TRBJ1-2; 8 nucleotides line up with TRBD1. The CDR3 sequence is 14 residues long. V was pared by 6 bases and J by 4 bases, with 7 bases of the junction left unmatched. Per the germline V gene, CDR1 is MNHEY and CDR2 is SVGAGI.

The V gene is TRBV6-5, the J gene TRBJ2-3; D might be TRBD1 or TRBD2, each matching 6 bases. The CDR3 runs to 13 residues. Trimming cost V 6 bases and J 6 bases, with 13 bases left between them. Germline CDR1 reads MNHEY; CDR2 reads SVGAGI. CDR3 residues: CASRRDRGDTQYF. The CDR3 region has the DNA TGTGCCAGCAGGCGGGATAGGGGGGATACGCAGTATTTT.

This clone has only a few counts. This chain links TRBV3-1 (or the pseudogene TRBV3-2) with TRBJ2-7, with D hard to call. V was clipped by 1 base and J by 6 bases, with 10 bases between them. The CDR3 contains 13 residues. The germline V gene encodes CDR1 LGHDT and CDR2 YNNKEL (reference sequence). DNA for the CDR3: TGTGCCAGCAGCCAAGTCCTGGTGGGCGAGCAGTACTTC. As protein: CASSQVLVGEQYF.

This clone has a handful of counts. The rearrangement links TRBV12-3 or TRBV12-4 to TRBJ1-3; TRBD1 matches at 7 bases. V gave up 11 bases and J gave up 1 base; unmatched junction bases: 5. There are 13 residues in the CDR3. This CDR3 is CAAKQGSGNTIYF. CDR3 in DNA: TGTGCCGCTAAACAGGGGTCTGGAAACACCATATATTTT.